This is a list of T cell receptor beta chains from one sample in a study of blood T cell repertoires in COVID-19. The table came from immunoSEQ multiplex PCR; TCRdb's copy has only in-frame clones and leaves some out. Found here are some 38,000 clones, 90% of them singletons; the top ten hold 20% to 30%. The source material was peripheral blood. The source of these receptors is a man in his sixties with active or convalescent COVID-19. Both conserved end residues are part of each CDR3. D genes are given only for firm matches. The size field is filled for only some rows; it gives once, few, many or a size class.

clone_size | j_call | v_call | d_call | cdr3_nt | cdr3_aa
- | TRBJ1-1 | TRBV4-2 | TRBD1 | TGTGCCAGCAGCCGCTACAGGGGACTTAATAGGAACACTGAAGCTTTCTTT | CASSRYRGLNRNTEAFF
few | TRBJ1-1 | TRBV11-2 | TRBD1 | TGTGCCAGCAGCTTAAGGCGAGGAACAGGGGACACTGAAGCTTTCTTT | CASSLRRGTGDTEAFF
- | TRBJ1-3 | TRBV19 | - | TGTGCCAATAGGGACTTTAACTCTGGAAACACCATATATTTT | CANRDFNSGNTIYF
- | TRBJ2-5 | TRBV28 | - | TGTGCCAGCAGTCCCCTGCAAGAGACCCAGTACTTC | CASSPLQETQYF
- | TRBJ2-1 | TRBV5-5 | TRBD2 | TGTGCCAGCAGCCTACTAGCGGCAACCTACAATGAGCAGTTCTTC | CASSLLAATYNEQFF
- | TRBJ2-2 | TRBV11-3 | TRBD2 | TGTGCCAGCAGCCAGGGGACTAGCGGTCCCGGGGAGCTGTTTTTT | CASSQGTSGPGELFF
- | TRBJ1-5 | TRBV30 | - | TGTGCCTGGAGCAACAGGGACGAAAACAATCAGCCCCAGCATTTT | CAWSNRDENNQPQHF
- | TRBJ2-1 | TRBV6-5 | TRBD2 | TGTGCCAGCAGTTACTGGGGGACTAGCTTCATCGATGAGCAGTTCTTC | CASSYWGTSFIDEQFF
- | TRBJ1-4 | TRBV5-1 | - | TGCGCCAGCAGCCCGAGAGGCAGCGCTAATGAAAAACTGTTTTTT | CASSPRGSANEKLFF
- | TRBJ1-2 | TRBV19 | - | TGTGCCAGTAGTATAGTTCCAGGTTCTAACTATGGCTACACCTTC | CASSIVPGSNYGYTF
once | TRBJ1-5 | TRBV27 | TRBD1 | TGTGCCAGCAGTCCAAAAACAGGGGACAGCAATCAGCCCCAGCATTTT | CASSPKTGDSNQPQHF
- | TRBJ1-5 | TRBV15 | - | TGTGCCACCAGCAAAGTCGTGACAGGATATCAGCCCCAGCATTTT | CATSKVVTGYQPQHF
- | TRBJ2-1 | TRBV5-1 | TRBD2 | TGCGCCAGCAGCTGGCTAGCGGGAGGTCGCAATGAGCAGTTCTTC | CASSWLAGGRNEQFF
few | TRBJ2-1 | TRBV10-3 | - | TGTGCCAACAGAGGGGATTACAATGAGCAGTTCTTC | CANRGDYNEQFF
- | TRBJ1-5 | TRBV7-2 | - | TGTGCCAGCAGCTTAGAGACAGGCTTCAATCAGCCCCAGCATTTT | CASSLETGFNQPQHF
- | TRBJ2-2 | TRBV5-4 | TRBD1 | TGTGCCAGCAGCACAAAGGGACAGGGGGCTTTCACCGGGGAGCTGTTTTTT | CASSTKGQGAFTGELFF
- | TRBJ2-4 | TRBV3-1/TRBV3-2 | TRBD1 | TGTGCCAGCAGCCCCACCTTCGGACAGGGGAAGGACTTC | CASSPTFGQGKDF
- | TRBJ1-5 | TRBV3-1/TRBV3-2 | - | TGTGCCAGCAGCCAAGAGAGAAATCAGCCCCAGCATTTT | CASSQERNQPQHF
- | TRBJ1-3 | TRBV5-4 | TRBD1 | TGTGCCAGCAGCGCACCGGGACAGCGCTCTGGAAACACCATATATTTT | CASSAPGQRSGNTIYF
once | TRBJ2-1 | TRBV10-2 | - | TGCGCCACCCCTAGGGAGGACTCCAATGAGCAGTTCTTC | CATPREDSNEQFF
- | TRBJ2-3 | TRBV10-3 | TRBD2 | TGTGCCACCTCGGGACTAGCGGGATTTGTAGATACGCAGTATTTT | CATSGLAGFVDTQYF
- | TRBJ1-1 | TRBV2 | TRBD1 | TGTGCCAGCAGTCTTGACAGGGGCACTGAAGCTTTCTTT | CASSLDRGTEAFF